This T cell receptor beta chain was recorded in a study of technical replicates of blood from four donors. V was pared by 4 bases and J by 5 bases, with 8 bases of the junction left unmatched. The CDR3 is 16 residues long. Per germline, CDR1 SGHTA and CDR2 FQGNSA. This table comes from immunoSEQ multiplex PCR, and its TCRdb copy is limited to in-frame clones, with some not included. This table has about 82,000 clones, 96% appearing once. This chain uses TRBV7-2 with TRBJ2-3; 11 nucleotides align to TRBD2. This clonotype was obtained from a human donor in good health. Sequencing was done on a sample of T cells isolated from PBMCs. For the CDR3, the DNA is TGTGCCAGCAGCTGGAGTAGCGGGAGGGCCGGAGATACGCAGTATTTT. Translating gives CASSWSSGRAGDTQYF.